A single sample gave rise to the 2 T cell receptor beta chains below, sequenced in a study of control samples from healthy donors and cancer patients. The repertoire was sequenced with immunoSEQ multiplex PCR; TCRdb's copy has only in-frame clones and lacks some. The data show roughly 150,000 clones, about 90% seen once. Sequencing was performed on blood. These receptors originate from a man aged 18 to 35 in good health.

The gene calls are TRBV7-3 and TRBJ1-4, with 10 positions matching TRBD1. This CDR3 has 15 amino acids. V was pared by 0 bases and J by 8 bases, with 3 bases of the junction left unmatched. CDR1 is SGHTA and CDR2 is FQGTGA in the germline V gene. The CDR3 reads CASSLTGTGVEKLFF. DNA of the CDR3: TGTGCCAGCAGCTTAACCGGGACAGGGGTGGAAAAACTGTTTTTT. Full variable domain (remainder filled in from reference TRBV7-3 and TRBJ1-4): GAGVSQTPSNKVTEKGKYVELRCDPISGHTALYWYRQSLGQGPEFLIYFQGTGAADDSGLPNDRFFAVRPEGSVSTLKIQRTERGDSAVYLCASSLTGTGVEKLFFGSGTQLSVL.

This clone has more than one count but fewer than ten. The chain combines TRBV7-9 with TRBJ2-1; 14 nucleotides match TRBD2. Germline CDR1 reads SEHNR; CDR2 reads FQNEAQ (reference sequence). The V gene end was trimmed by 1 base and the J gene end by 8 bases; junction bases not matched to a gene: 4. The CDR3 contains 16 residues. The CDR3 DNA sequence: TGTGCCAGCAGCTTAGGGACTAGCGGGGGGCGGGATGAGCAGTTCTTC. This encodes CASSLGTSGGRDEQFF.